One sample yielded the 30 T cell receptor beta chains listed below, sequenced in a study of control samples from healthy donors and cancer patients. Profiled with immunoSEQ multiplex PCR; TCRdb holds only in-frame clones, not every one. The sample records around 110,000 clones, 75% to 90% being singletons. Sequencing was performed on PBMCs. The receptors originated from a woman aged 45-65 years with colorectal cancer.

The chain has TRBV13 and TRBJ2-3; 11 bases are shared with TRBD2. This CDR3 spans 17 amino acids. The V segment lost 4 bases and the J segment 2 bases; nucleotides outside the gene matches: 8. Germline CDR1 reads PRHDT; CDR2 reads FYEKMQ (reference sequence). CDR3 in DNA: TGTGCCAGCAGCTATAAGACTAGCGGGATCCCCACAGATACGCAGTATTTT. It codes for CASSYKTSGIPTDTQYF.

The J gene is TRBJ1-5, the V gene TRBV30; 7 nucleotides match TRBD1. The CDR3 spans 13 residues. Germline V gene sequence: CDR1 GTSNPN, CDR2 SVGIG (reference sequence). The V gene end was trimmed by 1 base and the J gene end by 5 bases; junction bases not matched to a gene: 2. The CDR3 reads CAWSGTGDQPQHF. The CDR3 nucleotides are TGTGCCTGGAGTGGAACAGGGGATCAGCCCCAGCATTTT.

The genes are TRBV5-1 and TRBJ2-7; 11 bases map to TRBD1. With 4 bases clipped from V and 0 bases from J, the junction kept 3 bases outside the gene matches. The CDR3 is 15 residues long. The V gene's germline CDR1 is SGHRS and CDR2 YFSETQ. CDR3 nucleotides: TGCGCCAGCAGCGGGGGACAGGGGGGCTCCTACGAGCAGTACTTC. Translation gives CASSGGQGGSYEQYF.

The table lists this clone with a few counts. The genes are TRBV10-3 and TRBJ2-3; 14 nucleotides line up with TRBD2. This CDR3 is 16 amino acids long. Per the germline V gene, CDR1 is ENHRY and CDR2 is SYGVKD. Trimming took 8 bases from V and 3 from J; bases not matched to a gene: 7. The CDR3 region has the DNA TGTGCCATCGGTGGACTAGCGGGGGGCGGGACAGATACGCAGTATTTT. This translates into CAIGGLAGGGTDTQYF.

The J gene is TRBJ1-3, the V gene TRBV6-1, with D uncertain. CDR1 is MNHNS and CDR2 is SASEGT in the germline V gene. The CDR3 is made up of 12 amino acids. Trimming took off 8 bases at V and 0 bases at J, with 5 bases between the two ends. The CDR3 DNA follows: TGTGCCAGCCGCGGCTCTGGAAACACCATATATTTT. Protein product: CASRGSGNTIYF.

In DNA, the CDR3 is TGTGCCAGCAGCTTATTTTCCACCGGGGAGCTGTTTTTT. It codes for CASSLFSTGELFF. The rearrangement links TRBV7-3 to TRBJ2-2; D is unclear. V lost 2 bases, J lost 4 bases, and 5 bases lay in between. CDR3 length equals 13 residues. CDR1 and CDR2 from the germline V gene are SGHTA and FQGTGA.

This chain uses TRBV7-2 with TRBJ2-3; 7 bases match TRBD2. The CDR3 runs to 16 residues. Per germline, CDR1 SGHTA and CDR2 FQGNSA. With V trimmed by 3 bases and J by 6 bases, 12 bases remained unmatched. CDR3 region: CASSFIREAGSDTQYF. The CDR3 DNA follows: TGTGCCAGCAGCTTTATTCGGGAAGCGGGATCGGATACGCAGTATTTT.

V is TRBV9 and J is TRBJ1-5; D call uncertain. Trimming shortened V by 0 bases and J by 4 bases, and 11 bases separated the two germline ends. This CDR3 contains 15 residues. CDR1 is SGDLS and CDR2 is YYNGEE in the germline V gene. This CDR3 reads CASSVGPLGNQPQHF. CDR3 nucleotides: TGTGCCAGCAGCGTAGGGCCCTTGGGGAATCAGCCCCAGCATTTT.

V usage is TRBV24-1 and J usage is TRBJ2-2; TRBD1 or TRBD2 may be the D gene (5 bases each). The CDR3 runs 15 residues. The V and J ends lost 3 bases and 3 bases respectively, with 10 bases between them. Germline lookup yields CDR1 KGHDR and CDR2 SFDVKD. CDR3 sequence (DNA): TGTGCCACCAGTGATCCCGGGACGGACACCGGGGAGCTGTTTTTT. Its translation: CATSDPGTDTGELFF.

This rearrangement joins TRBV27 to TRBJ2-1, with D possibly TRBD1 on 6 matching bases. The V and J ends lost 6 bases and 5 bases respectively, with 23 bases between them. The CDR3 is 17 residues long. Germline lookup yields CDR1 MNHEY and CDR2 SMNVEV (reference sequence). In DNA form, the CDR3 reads TGTGCCAGCAGCCGATTCGACAGGACGAAGCCCCACAATGAGCAGTTCTTC. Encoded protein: CASSRFDRTKPHNEQFF.

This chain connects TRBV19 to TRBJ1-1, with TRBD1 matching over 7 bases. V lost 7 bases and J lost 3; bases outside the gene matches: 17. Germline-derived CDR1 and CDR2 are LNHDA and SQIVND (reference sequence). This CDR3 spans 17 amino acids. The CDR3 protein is CASTVGKIRGEYTEAFF. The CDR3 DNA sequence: TGTGCCAGTACAGTAGGGAAAATCAGGGGGGAGTACACTGAAGCTTTCTTT.

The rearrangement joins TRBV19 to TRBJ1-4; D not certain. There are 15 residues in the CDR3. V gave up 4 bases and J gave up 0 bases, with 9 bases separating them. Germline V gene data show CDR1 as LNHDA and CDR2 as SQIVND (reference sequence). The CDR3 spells CASSTNRATNEKLFF. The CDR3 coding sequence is TGTGCCAGTAGTACAAACAGAGCAACTAATGAAAAACTGTTTTTT.

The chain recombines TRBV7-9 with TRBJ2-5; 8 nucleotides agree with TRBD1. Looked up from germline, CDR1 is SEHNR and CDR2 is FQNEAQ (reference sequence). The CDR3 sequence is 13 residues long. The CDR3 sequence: CAIPGGGQETQYF. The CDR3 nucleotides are TGTGCTATTCCAGGGGGCGGGCAAGAGACCCAGTACTTC.

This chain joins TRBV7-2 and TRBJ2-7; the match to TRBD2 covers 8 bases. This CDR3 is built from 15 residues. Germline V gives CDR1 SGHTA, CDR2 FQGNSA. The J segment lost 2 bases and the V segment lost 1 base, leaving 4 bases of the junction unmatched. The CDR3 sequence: CASSLGTSPPYEQYF. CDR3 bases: TGTGCCAGCAGCTTAGGGACTAGCCCACCCTACGAGCAGTACTTC.

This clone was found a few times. In DNA form, the CDR3 reads TGTGCCAGCAGGCCGGACAGGGGGGCTGGAAACACCATATATTTT. Encoded protein: CASRPDRGAGNTIYF. J is TRBJ1-3 and V is TRBV2, with TRBD1 identical over 10 bases. There are 15 residues in the CDR3. The V segment lost 6 bases and the J segment 2 bases; nucleotides outside the gene matches: 4. Germline CDR1 reads SNHLY; CDR2 reads FYNNEI.

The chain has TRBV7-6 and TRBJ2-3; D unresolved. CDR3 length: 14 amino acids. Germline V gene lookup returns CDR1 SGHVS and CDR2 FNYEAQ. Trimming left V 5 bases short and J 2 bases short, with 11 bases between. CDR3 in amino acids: CASSQTLNTDTQYF. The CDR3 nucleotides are TGTGCCAGCAGCCAAACCCTGAACACAGATACGCAGTATTTT.

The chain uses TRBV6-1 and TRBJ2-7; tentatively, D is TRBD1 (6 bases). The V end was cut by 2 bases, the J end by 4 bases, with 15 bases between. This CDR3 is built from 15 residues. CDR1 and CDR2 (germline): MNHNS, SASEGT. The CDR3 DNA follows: TGTGCCAGCAGTGAAACCGGGACAATGGTGTACGAGCAGTACTTC. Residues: CASSETGTMVYEQYF.

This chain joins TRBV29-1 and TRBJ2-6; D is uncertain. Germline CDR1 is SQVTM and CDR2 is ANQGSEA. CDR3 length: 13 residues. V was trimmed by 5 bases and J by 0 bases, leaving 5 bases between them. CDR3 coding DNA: TGCAGCGTTCAGTACTCTGGGGCCAACGTCCTGACTTTC. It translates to CSVQYSGANVLTF.

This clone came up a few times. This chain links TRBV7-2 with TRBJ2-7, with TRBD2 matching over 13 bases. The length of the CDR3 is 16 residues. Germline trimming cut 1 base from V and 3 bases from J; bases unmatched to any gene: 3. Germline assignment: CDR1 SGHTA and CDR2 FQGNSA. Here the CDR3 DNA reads TGTGCCAGCAGCTTAGGTTGGACTAGCGGGGGCTACGAGCAGTACTTC. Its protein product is CASSLGWTSGGYEQYF.

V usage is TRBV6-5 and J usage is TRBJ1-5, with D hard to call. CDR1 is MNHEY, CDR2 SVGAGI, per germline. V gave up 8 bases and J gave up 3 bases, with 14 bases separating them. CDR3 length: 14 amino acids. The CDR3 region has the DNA TGTGCCAGCCAGGAGGGCAGCTACAATCAGCCCCAGCATTTT. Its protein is CASQEGSYNQPQHF.

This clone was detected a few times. The CDR3 nucleotides are TGTGCCAGCAGCTTAACTATGCAGGGGGCTGACGAGCAGTACTTC. This codes for CASSLTMQGADEQYF. The V gene is TRBV7-3, the J gene TRBJ2-7, with 8 nucleotides matching TRBD1. The ends lost 0 bases at V and 5 bases at J; junction bases unmatched: 6. The germline V gene encodes CDR1 SGHTA and CDR2 FQGTGA. The CDR3 consists of 15 residues.

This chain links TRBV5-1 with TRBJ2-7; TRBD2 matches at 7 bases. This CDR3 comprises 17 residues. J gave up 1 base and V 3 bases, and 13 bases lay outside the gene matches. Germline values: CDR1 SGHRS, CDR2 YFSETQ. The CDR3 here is CASSWGGGGAESYEQYF. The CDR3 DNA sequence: TGCGCCAGCAGCTGGGGGGGAGGAGGAGCGGAGTCCTACGAGCAGTACTTC. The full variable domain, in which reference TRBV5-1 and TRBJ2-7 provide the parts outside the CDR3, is KAGVTQTPRYLIKTRGQQVTLSCSPISGHRSVSWYQQTPGQGLQFLFEYFSETQRNKGNFPGRFSGRQFSNSRSEMNVSTLELGDSALYLCASSWGGGGAESYEQYFGPGTRLTVT.

CDR3 in amino acids: CASSPLDRAKVDEQYF. The CDR3 nucleotides read TGTGCCAGCAGTCCTTTGGACAGGGCGAAGGTCGACGAGCAGTACTTC. This chain links TRBV2 with TRBJ2-7; 8 bases line up with TRBD1. This CDR3 contains 16 residues. Germline-derived CDR1 and CDR2 are SNHLY and FYNNEI. The ends lost 5 bases at V and 5 bases at J; junction bases unmatched: 14.

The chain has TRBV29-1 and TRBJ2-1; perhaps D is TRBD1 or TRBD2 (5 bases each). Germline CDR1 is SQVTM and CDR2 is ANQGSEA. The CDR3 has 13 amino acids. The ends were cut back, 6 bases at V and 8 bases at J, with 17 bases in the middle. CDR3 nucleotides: TGCAGCGTCCGGGATCAGGGCGTTCATGAGCAGTTCTTC. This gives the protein CSVRDQGVHEQFF.

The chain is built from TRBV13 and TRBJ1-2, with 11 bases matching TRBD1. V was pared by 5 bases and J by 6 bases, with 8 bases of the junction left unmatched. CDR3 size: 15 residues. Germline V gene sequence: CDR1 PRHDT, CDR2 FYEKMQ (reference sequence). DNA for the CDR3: TGTGCCAGCAGCCCCGGGGACAGGGGGATTGATGGCTACACCTTC. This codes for CASSPGDRGIDGYTF.

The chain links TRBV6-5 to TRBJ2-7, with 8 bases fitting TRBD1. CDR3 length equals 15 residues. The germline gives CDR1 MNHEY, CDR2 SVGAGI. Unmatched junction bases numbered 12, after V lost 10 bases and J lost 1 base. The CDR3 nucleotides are TGTGCCACCAAAGACCAGGGGGCGCCTTCCTACGAGCAGTACTTC. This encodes CATKDQGAPSYEQYF.

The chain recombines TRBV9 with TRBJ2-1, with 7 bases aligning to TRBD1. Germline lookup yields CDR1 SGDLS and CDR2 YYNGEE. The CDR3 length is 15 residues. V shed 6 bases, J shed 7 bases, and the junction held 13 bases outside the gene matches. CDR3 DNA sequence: TGTGCCAGCAAGACAGAAGACAGGGATGGGAATGAGCAGTTCTTC. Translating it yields CASKTEDRDGNEQFF.

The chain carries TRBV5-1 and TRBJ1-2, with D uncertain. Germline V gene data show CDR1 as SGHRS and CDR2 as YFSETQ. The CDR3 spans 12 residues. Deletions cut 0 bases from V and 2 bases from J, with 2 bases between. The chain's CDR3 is CASSLDNYGYTF. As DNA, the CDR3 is TGCGCCAGCAGCTTGGACAACTATGGCTACACCTTC.

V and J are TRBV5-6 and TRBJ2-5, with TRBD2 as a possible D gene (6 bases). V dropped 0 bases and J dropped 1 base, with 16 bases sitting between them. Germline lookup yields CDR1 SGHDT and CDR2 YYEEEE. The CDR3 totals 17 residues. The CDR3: CASSLGLEAKGQETQYF. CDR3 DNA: TGTGCCAGCAGCTTGGGACTAGAGGCGAAAGGCCAAGAGACCCAGTACTTC.

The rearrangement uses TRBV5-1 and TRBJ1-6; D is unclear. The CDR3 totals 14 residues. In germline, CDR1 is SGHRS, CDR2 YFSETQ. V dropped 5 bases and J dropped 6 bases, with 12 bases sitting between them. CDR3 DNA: TGCGCCAGCAGTAAGCTGGATGCTAATTCACCCCTCCACTTT. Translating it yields CASSKLDANSPLHF.